One and the same sample provided the 26 T cell receptor beta chains below, sequenced in a study of cytomegalovirus exposure and HLA in healthy donors. Use of 60 Vbeta and 13 Jbeta primers characterized the PCR. The data were produced by immunoSEQ multiplex PCR, yet TCRdb's version contains in-frame clones alone and is incomplete. Here the sample spans 240,000 or so clones, around 81% being singletons. The sequencing input was PBMCs. The receptors shown here come from a woman aged 60 to 75 in good health and CMV-seropositive.

This clone turned up a few times. The J gene is TRBJ2-7, the V gene TRBV30; 10 bases match TRBD2. V lost 3 bases to trimming and J lost 4 bases; unmatched junction nucleotides: 3. The CDR3 extends over 13 amino acids. CDR1 is GTSNPN and CDR2 is SVGIG in the germline V gene (reference sequence). The CDR3 DNA is TGTGCCTGGAGGAGCGGGAGGGCGTACGAGCAGTACTTC. Translation: CAWRSGRAYEQYF.

The gene calls are TRBV28 and TRBJ2-7; D is unresolved. Per germline, CDR1 MDHEN and CDR2 SYDVKM. Deletions cut 7 bases from V and 4 bases from J, with 14 bases between. The CDR3 has 13 amino acids. CDR3 residues: CASTLRVPYEQYF. The CDR3 DNA sequence: TGTGCCAGCACCCTACGGGTGCCGTACGAGCAGTACTTC.

V is TRBV5-1 and J is TRBJ2-7; possibly TRBD2 for D (5 bases). CDR3 length equals 14 residues. The ends were cut back, 0 bases at V and 6 bases at J, with 13 bases in the middle. CDR1 SGHRS and CDR2 YFSETQ come from the germline V gene. The CDR3 DNA sequence: TGCGCCAGCAGCTTGGATTGGGGAGTAGGCGAGCAGTACTTC. Residues: CASSLDWGVGEQYF.

The chain couples TRBV7-8 to TRBJ1-1; D is unresolved. This CDR3 contains 12 residues. The germline V and J ends were trimmed by 6 bases and 1 base, with 6 bases remaining between them. Germline CDR1 SGHVS, CDR2 FQNEAQ. Here the CDR3 reads CASSRQNTEAFF. As DNA, the CDR3 is TGTGCCAGCAGTCGACAGAACACTGAAGCTTTCTTT.

The chain uses TRBV6-1 and TRBJ2-1; TRBD1 matches 8 bases. Germline trimming cut 7 bases from V and 1 base from J; bases unmatched to any gene: 6. The germline CDR1 and CDR2 sequences are MNHNS and SASEGT. This CDR3 has 15 residues. In DNA form, the CDR3 reads TGTGCCAGCACCCGCGACAGGGGATCCTACAATGAGCAGTTCTTC. This translates into CASTRDRGSYNEQFF.

The CDR3 here is CASSTGQGPLYEQYF. The CDR3 DNA reads TGTGCCAGTAGTACAGGACAGGGCCCCCTCTACGAGCAGTACTTC. The V and J genes are TRBV19 and TRBJ2-7; 8 positions agree with TRBD1. V trimming: 4 bases; J trimming: 3 bases; junction bases outside the gene matches: 8. From germline, CDR1 is LNHDA and CDR2 SQIVND (reference sequence). The CDR3 covers 15 residues.

The chain is built from TRBV30 and TRBJ1-2; possible D gene TRBD1, 6 bases. Germline CDR1 and CDR2: GTSNPN and SVGIG (reference sequence). V lost 6 bases to trimming and J lost 1 base, with 18 bases between them. The CDR3 has 15 amino acids. The CDR3 sequence is CACARGSEGNYGYTF. In nucleotides, the CDR3 is TGTGCCTGCGCGAGGGGGTCAGAAGGTAACTATGGCTACACCTTC. The full variable domain, completed using reference TRBV30 and TRBJ1-2, is SQTIHQWPATLVQPVGSPLSLECTVEGTSNPNLYWYRQAAGRGLQLLFYSVGIGQISSEVPQNLSASRPQDRQFILSSKKLLLSDSGFYLCACARGSEGNYGYTFGSGTRLTVV.

The chain's CDR3 is CASSGGTVSNQPQHF. The CDR3 coding sequence is TGTGCCAGTAGTGGGGGGACAGTGAGCAATCAGCCCCAGCATTTT. This chain uses TRBV19 with TRBJ1-5; 7 bases map to TRBD1. The CDR3 contains 15 residues. Germline assignment: CDR1 LNHDA and CDR2 SQIVND (reference sequence). The J segment lost 1 base and the V segment lost 5 bases, leaving 5 bases of the junction unmatched.

In this sample, this clone turned up once. The genes are TRBV5-1 and TRBJ2-2; 15 bases match TRBD2. CDR3 length: 19 amino acids. Germline CDR1 reads SGHRS; CDR2 reads YFSETQ. The V gene end was trimmed by 3 bases and the J gene end by 0 bases; junction bases not matched to a gene: 6. The CDR3 region has the DNA TGCGCCAGCAGCTCCGGGACTAGCGGGAGGCAATCGAACACCGGGGAGCTGTTTTTT. It translates to CASSSGTSGRQSNTGELFF. Variable domain in full (rest from reference TRBV5-1 and TRBJ2-2): KAGVTQTPRYLIKTRGQQVTLSCSPISGHRSVSWYQQTPGQGLQFLFEYFSETQRNKGNFPGRFSGRQFSNSRSEMNVSTLELGDSALYLCASSSGTSGRQSNTGELFFGEGSRLTVL.

This chain links TRBV1 with TRBJ1-1. TRBV1 is assigned pseudogene status. CDR3 length: 19 residues. The CDR3 nucleotides read TGCACCAGCAGCCAAGATGCACAGAAGGGGGGGAAAATGAACACTGAAGCTTTCTTT. Protein product: CTSSQDAQKGGKMNTEAFF.

A few counts support this clone. This chain uses TRBV6-5 with TRBJ2-5; TRBD2 is a possible D gene (6 bases). Trimming removed 2 bases from V and 5 bases from J, with 15 bases in between. The CDR3 has 15 amino acids. CDR1 is MNHEY, CDR2 SVGAGI, per germline. The CDR3 here is CASSYGVGTFETQYF. The CDR3 region has the DNA TGTGCCAGCAGTTACGGAGTCGGGACTTTTGAGACCCAGTACTTC.

The CDR3 protein is CASSAGGPDSREKLFF. The CDR3, as DNA: TGTGCCAGCAGCGCGGGGGGTCCCGACAGTCGTGAAAAACTGTTTTTT. This chain links TRBV9 with TRBJ1-4; possible D gene TRBD1, 5 bases. The V gene's germline CDR1 is SGDLS and CDR2 YYNGEE. V lost 3 bases and J lost 7, with 19 bases in between. CDR3 length: 16 residues. Full variable domain (rest looked up from reference TRBV9 and TRBJ1-4): DSGVTQTPKHLITATGQRVTLRCSPRSGDLSVYWYQQSLDQGLQFLIQYYNGEERAKGNILERFSAQQFPDLHSELNLSSLELGDSALYFCASSAGGPDSREKLFFGSGTQLSVL.

V and J are TRBV6-6 and TRBJ1-5, with D unresolved. V shed 0 bases and J shed 4 bases, with 4 bases lying between them. This CDR3 region has 13 residues. Per germline, CDR1 MNHNY and CDR2 SVGAGI (reference sequence). DNA of the CDR3: TGTGCCAGCAGTTACTCCCCAAATCAGCCCCAGCATTTT. This translates into CASSYSPNQPQHF.

This chain uses TRBV4-1 with TRBJ1-5; D gene uncertain. The CDR3 runs to 14 residues. Germline V gene data show CDR1 as MGHRA and CDR2 as YSYEKL. The V and J ends lost 0 bases and 9 bases respectively, with 12 bases between them. DNA for the CDR3: TGCGCCAGCAGCCAAGAGGGGAGGGAAGGGCCCCAGCATTTT. Translating gives CASSQEGREGPQHF.

This clone was picked up a small number of times. The rearrangement joins TRBV6-1 to TRBJ2-4; a possible D gene is TRBD1 (5 bases). Germline CDR1 is MNHNS and CDR2 is SASEGT. CDR3 size: 15 residues. Trimming pared 3 bases from V and 1 base from J, leaving 10 bases between. The CDR3 nucleotides read TGTGCCAGCAGTGAGGCAGGGTTGGCCAAAAACATTCAGTACTTC. Protein sequence: CASSEAGLAKNIQYF.

V usage is TRBV9 and J usage is TRBJ2-1, with TRBD1 matching over 9 bases. Trimming took 2 bases from V and 6 from J; bases not matched to a gene: 9. This CDR3 has 16 residues. Germline values: CDR1 SGDLS, CDR2 YYNGEE. Written as DNA, the CDR3 is TGTGCCAGCAGCGTGAGCGGGACAGGGAACCTCAATGAGCAGTTCTTC. Translation: CASSVSGTGNLNEQFF.

J is TRBJ2-7 and V is TRBV7-6; 9 bases agree with TRBD1. CDR1 is SGHVS, CDR2 FNYEAQ, per germline. This CDR3 is 14 amino acids long. V was clipped by 0 bases and J by 6 bases; unmatched bases: 3. This chain's CDR3 is CASSLAGQGSEQYF. In DNA, the CDR3 is TGTGCCAGCAGCTTAGCGGGACAGGGCTCCGAGCAGTACTTC.

CDR3 sequence reads: CASSLLLAGTTDTQYF. The CDR3 DNA follows: TGTGCCAGCAGCTTACTATTAGCGGGTACCACAGATACGCAGTATTTT. The gene calls are TRBV5-4 and TRBJ2-3; 7 bases are shared with TRBD2. Per the germline V gene, CDR1 is SGHNT and CDR2 is YYREEE (reference sequence). Trimming took 2 bases from V and 2 from J; bases not matched to a gene: 8. The CDR3 is 16 residues long.

The chain couples TRBV10-3 to TRBJ1-2; 8 bases are a match to TRBD1. After removal of 3 bases from V and 3 bases from J, the junction contained 6 bases not matched to a gene. Germline CDR1 is ENHRY and CDR2 is SYGVKD. The CDR3 is 15 amino acids. The DNA of the CDR3 is TGTGCCATCAGTGAACCGGACAGGGCCGACTATGGCTACACCTTC. Its protein is CAISEPDRADYGYTF.

This clone has only one observation. The chain is built from TRBV18 and TRBJ1-3, with 9 bases aligning to TRBD1. With V trimmed by 3 bases and J by 0 bases, 9 bases remained unmatched. This CDR3 region has 18 residues. The germline CDR1 and CDR2 sequences are KGHSH and LQKENI. The CDR3 region has the DNA TGTGCCAGCTCACCCCCGGGACAGGGCCTTTTCTCTGGAAACACCATATATTTT. Amino acids: CASSPPGQGLFSGNTIYF. The full variable domain, completed using reference TRBV18 and TRBJ1-3, is NAGVMQNPRHLVRRRGQEARLRCSPMKGHSHVYWYRQLPEEGLKFMVYLQKENIIDESGMPKERFSAEFPKEGPSILRIQQVVRGDSAAYFCASSPPGQGLFSGNTIYFGEGSWLTVV.

The DNA for the CDR3 is TGTGCCAGCAGCTTCGGTGAAACAGATACGCAGTATTTT. Its protein is CASSFGETDTQYF. V is TRBV11-3 and J is TRBJ2-3; D unclear. With 3 bases removed from V and 3 bases from J, the gap between germline ends came to 7 bases. CDR1 and CDR2 (germline): SGHNT, YENEEA. The CDR3 consists of 13 residues.

The rearrangement joins TRBV7-3 to TRBJ2-5, with 7 bases fitting TRBD1. The germline V gene encodes CDR1 SGHTA and CDR2 FQGTGA. V trimming: 5 bases; J trimming: 4 bases; junction bases outside the gene matches: 10. This CDR3 contains 15 residues. CDR3 nucleotide sequence: TGTGCCAGCAGCGCCCAGCCGACAGGGCCAGAGACCCAGTACTTC. This sequence encodes CASSAQPTGPETQYF.

This clone has a single count. J is TRBJ2-7 and V is TRBV11-2; 7 bases match TRBD2. J gave up 3 bases and V 3 bases, and 2 bases lay outside the gene matches. This CDR3 spans 13 amino acids. Germline CDR1 SGHAT, CDR2 FQNNGV. The CDR3 is CASSFQRDYEQYF. The DNA of the CDR3 is TGTGCCAGCAGCTTCCAGCGGGACTACGAGCAGTACTTC.

This clone has only a few counts. The rearrangement uses TRBV7-9 and TRBJ2-1, with D uncertain. The ends were cut back, 0 bases at V and 0 bases at J, with 3 bases in the middle. CDR1 and CDR2 from the germline V gene are SEHNR and FQNEAQ (reference sequence). This CDR3 comprises 14 residues. Written as DNA, the CDR3 is TGTGCCAGCAGCTTAGCAGCCTCCTACAATGAGCAGTTCTTC. It specifies CASSLAASYNEQFF.

The chain carries TRBV10-3 and TRBJ1-1; 8 bases map to TRBD1. J gave up 4 bases and V 4 bases, and 8 bases lay outside the gene matches. This CDR3 comprises 15 residues. Per germline, CDR1 ENHRY and CDR2 SYGVKD. The CDR3 bases are TGTGCCATCAGTGCCCCAGGGGGCCGGGGCACTGAAGCTTTCTTT. Translating it yields CAISAPGGRGTEAFF.

This chain links TRBV28 with TRBJ2-3, with 14 bases identical to TRBD2. Germline-derived CDR1 and CDR2 are MDHEN and SYDVKM. Unmatched junction bases numbered 13, after V lost 5 bases and J lost 3 bases. The CDR3 totals 19 residues. The CDR3, as DNA: TGTGCCAGCAGTCCGGGACTAGCGGGAGTCCAGATAATTACAGATACGCAGTATTTT. It yields the protein CASSPGLAGVQIITDTQYF.